These 24 T cell receptor beta chains were sequenced from one sample in a study of vaccination and CD4 T cells after COVID-19. Their antigen targets remain unknown. Noted treatment: roughly ten-day PBMC culture with coronavirus spike peptide pools or control peptides (ViraFEST assay). With the Oncomine TCR Beta short-read assay, DNA from cultured CD4+ T cells was sequenced. TCRdb used MiXCR to reprocess the PCR reads, holding one entry per CDR3 protein. The sample lists about 10,000 distinct CDR3 sequences; 70% to 75% were seen once. Sample: CD4+ T cells from blood, cultured in vitro. These TCRs come from a human donor who had recovered from COVID-19.

The rearrangement uses TRBV27 and TRBJ2-7, with 9 bases identical to TRBD2. Trimming took 10 bases from V and 6 from J; bases not matched to a gene: 16. The germline V gene encodes CDR1 MNHEY and CDR2 SMNVEV (reference sequence). This CDR3 is 15 amino acids long. The CDR3 DNA reads as TGTGCCACCATTCCCGGTAGCGGGAGTAGAAGCGAGCAGTACTTC. The encoded protein is CATIPGSGSRSEQYF.

The chain is built from TRBV6-2 or TRBV6-3 and TRBJ1-2; D call uncertain. The CDR3 spans 15 residues. Germline V CDR1 and CDR2: MNHEY, SVGEGT. Between the trimmed V and J ends, which lost 6 bases and 0 bases, there was a span of 14 bases. The DNA for the CDR3 is TGTGCCAGCAGAGTTGGCGGGGAGTCTAACTATGGCTACACCTTC. The encoded protein is CASRVGGESNYGYTF.

V usage is TRBV7-9 and J usage is TRBJ1-1; weak D call: TRBD1 (5 bases). From germline, CDR1 is SEHNR and CDR2 FQNEAQ (reference sequence). V was cut by 2 bases and J by 5 bases, with 12 bases left in between. The CDR3 runs to 14 residues. CDR3 nucleotide sequence: TGTGCCAGCAGCTTACTTGGGGGAAGGACTGAAGCTTTCTTT. It specifies CASSLLGGRTEAFF.

The chain combines TRBV20-1 with TRBJ2-7; D could derive from TRBD1 or TRBD2 (7 bases each). CDR1 and CDR2 from the germline V gene are DFQATT and SNEGSKA (reference sequence). The V and J ends lost 3 bases and 6 bases respectively, with 18 bases between them. The CDR3 has 14 amino acids. The CDR3: CSASMTGRDGEQYF. In DNA, the CDR3 is TGCAGTGCTAGTATGACAGGGAGGGACGGCGAGCAGTACTTC.

CDR3 protein: CASSGTVAGRGTGELFF. CDR3 DNA: TGCGCCAGCAGCGGCACCGTAGCGGGAAGGGGCACCGGGGAGCTGTTTTTT. The chain recombines TRBV5-1 with TRBJ2-2, with 8 bases fitting TRBD2. The germline gives CDR1 SGHRS, CDR2 YFSETQ. Trimming at V came to 4 bases and at J to 4 bases, leaving 12 bases not matched to a gene. CDR3 length equals 17 residues.

The gene calls are TRBV7-8 and TRBJ2-7; 9 bases are a match to TRBD1. Germline V lookup: CDR1 SGHVS, CDR2 FQNEAQ. Losses at the gene ends were 0 bases for V and 4 bases for J; bases not matched to a gene: 4. The CDR3 runs 15 residues. This CDR3 is CASSLAGTGLYEQYF. The CDR3 DNA follows: TGTGCCAGCAGCTTAGCCGGGACAGGGCTTTACGAGCAGTACTTC.

This chain uses TRBV20-1 with TRBJ1-5; D unresolved. This CDR3 is built from 15 residues. CDR1 is DFQATT and CDR2 is SNEGSKA in the germline V gene (reference sequence). V dropped 4 bases and J dropped 4 bases, with 17 bases sitting between them. The CDR3 protein is CSAKEPGVINQPQHF. The CDR3 nucleotides are TGCAGTGCTAAAGAGCCTGGGGTGATAAATCAGCCCCAGCATTTT.

This clonotype showed up just a few times. CDR3 coding DNA: TGCAGTGCTAGGGGTCGGAAATATAGCACAGATACGCAGTATTTT. Residues: CSARGRKYSTDTQYF. The gene calls are TRBV20-1 and TRBJ2-3; no clear D. The CDR3 loop spans 15 amino acids. The V end lost 3 bases, the J end lost 0 bases, and 13 bases lay between the germline ends. Germline CDR1 is DFQATT and CDR2 is SNEGSKA (reference sequence).

The chain combines TRBV20-1 with TRBJ1-6; 10 positions agree with TRBD1. Germline trimming cut 5 bases from V and 7 bases from J; bases unmatched to any gene: 5. Germline loops: CDR1 DFQATT, CDR2 SNEGSKA (reference sequence). The CDR3 runs to 14 residues. CDR3 loop: CSAYDRGRNSPLHF. In DNA, the CDR3 is TGCAGTGCTTACGACAGGGGGCGCAATTCACCCCTCCACTTT.

V gene TRBV7-9 combines with J gene TRBJ1-2; TRBD1 is a possible D gene (6 bases). CDR3 length: 17 amino acids. Germline V gene lookup returns CDR1 SEHNR and CDR2 FQNEAQ (reference sequence). The V end lost 4 bases, the J end lost 8 bases, and 26 bases lay between the germline ends. CDR3 residues: CASSYRAPGQIMVGYTF. Written as DNA, the CDR3 is TGTGCCAGCAGCTATCGGGCCCCGGGACAAATAATGGTCGGCTACACCTTC.

This rearrangement joins TRBV19 to TRBJ1-5, with 7 bases identical to TRBD1. Germline-derived CDR1 and CDR2 are LNHDA and SQIVND (reference sequence). This CDR3 spans 15 amino acids. The J segment lost 1 base and the V segment lost 8 bases, leaving 8 bases of the junction unmatched. The CDR3 protein is CASSRGTLSNQPQHF. CDR3 bases: TGTGCCAGTTCCAGGGGGACTTTGAGCAATCAGCCCCAGCATTTT.

V is TRBV10-3 and J is TRBJ2-1; TRBD1 or TRBD2 may be the D gene (6 bases each). Germline V lookup: CDR1 ENHRY, CDR2 SYGVKD. Trimming cost V 1 base and J 7 bases, with 17 bases left between them. The CDR3 runs to 16 residues. This chain's CDR3 is CAISELTVRGQNEQFF. Here the CDR3 DNA reads TGTGCCATCAGTGAGTTGACGGTCCGGGGGCAGAATGAGCAGTTCTTC.

This chain connects TRBV30 to TRBJ1-6, with 12 nucleotides matching TRBD1. J lost 6 bases, V lost 7 bases, and 10 bases had no gene match. Per the germline V gene, CDR1 is GTSNPN and CDR2 is SVGIG (reference sequence). This CDR3 is 16 amino acids long. CDR3: CAFLRDRGLGNSPLHF. The CDR3 region has the DNA TGTGCCTTCCTCCGGGACAGGGGGCTCGGTAATTCACCCCTCCACTTT.

This clonotype is a singleton in its sample. This chain links TRBV20-1 with TRBJ2-3, with D hard to call. Germline V gene sequence: CDR1 DFQATT, CDR2 SNEGSKA (reference sequence). With 0 bases removed from V and 0 bases from J, the gap between germline ends came to 13 bases. This CDR3 is built from 16 residues. The CDR3 reads CSARDQKHSSTDTQYF. The DNA for the CDR3 is TGCAGTGCTAGAGACCAGAAGCATTCTAGCACAGATACGCAGTATTTT.

The chain joins TRBV7-2 to TRBJ2-3, with 7 bases lining up with TRBD2. The CDR3 runs to 14 residues. V was pared by 2 bases and J by 5 bases, with 4 bases of the junction left unmatched. CDR1 is SGHTA and CDR2 is FQGNSA in the germline V gene. The DNA of the CDR3 is TGTGCCAGCAGCTTATACGTAGCGGGAGATACGCAGTATTTT. Encoded protein: CASSLYVAGDTQYF.

The DNA of the CDR3 is TGTGCCAGCAGTTTCATGAAGGGGTTGAACACTGAAGCTTTCTTT. This gives the protein CASSFMKGLNTEAFF. The rearrangement joins TRBV28 to TRBJ1-1; TRBD1 is a possible D gene (5 bases). CDR1 and CDR2 (germline): MDHEN, SYDVKM. The CDR3 runs 15 residues. The V gene lost 3 bases and the J gene lost 0 bases, with 11 bases spanning the gap.

This clonotype showed up just a few times. The chain joins TRBV7-8 to TRBJ1-5, with D uncertain. This CDR3 spans 15 amino acids. Trimming pared 1 base from V and 3 bases from J, leaving 10 bases between. Per germline, CDR1 SGHVS and CDR2 FQNEAQ. The CDR3 DNA is TGTGCCAGCAGCTTAGTTGATCCCTACAATCAGCCCCAGCATTTT. Translating gives CASSLVDPYNQPQHF.

V usage is TRBV20-1 and J usage is TRBJ2-5; D possibly corresponds to TRBD2 (5 bases). V dropped 1 base and J dropped 1 base, with 7 bases sitting between them. CDR1 is DFQATT and CDR2 is SNEGSKA in the germline V gene (reference sequence). There are 13 residues in the CDR3. The CDR3 protein is CSARVSGQETQYF. As DNA, the CDR3 is TGCAGTGCTAGAGTGAGCGGCCAAGAGACCCAGTACTTC.

This clonotype appeared a few times. V is TRBV6-2 or TRBV6-3 and J is TRBJ2-3; D remains unclear. Per germline, CDR1 MNHEY and CDR2 SVGEGT. This CDR3 is 12 amino acids long. Trimming took off 1 base at V and 7 bases at J, with 6 bases between the two ends. Here the CDR3 DNA reads TGTGCCAGCAGTTACTTCGGTTATACGCAGTATTTT. Translation gives CASSYFGYTQYF.

The chain couples TRBV2 to TRBJ1-1; D may be TRBD1 (6 bases). Germline CDR1 reads SNHLY; CDR2 reads FYNNEI. CDR3 length: 14 residues. V was clipped by 6 bases and J by 8 bases, with 19 bases between them. This CDR3 reads CASRGDLTGPEAFF. The DNA for the CDR3 is TGTGCCAGCAGGGGGGACTTGACAGGCCCAGAAGCTTTCTTT.

This clonotype was counted once. The chain has TRBV6-1 and TRBJ1-3; weak D call: TRBD1 (5 bases). V was trimmed by 10 bases and J by 3 bases, leaving 25 bases between them. Germline lookup yields CDR1 MNHNS and CDR2 SASEGT. The CDR3 has 17 residues. CDR3 in amino acids: CATGDGLSTRGGNTIYF. In nucleotides, the CDR3 is TGTGCCACCGGAGATGGACTTTCTACGAGGGGTGGAAACACCATATATTTT.

This clonotype was counted only a few times. The rearrangement uses TRBV6-1 and TRBJ1-5; weak D call: TRBD1 (5 bases). Germline V CDR1 and CDR2: MNHNS, SASEGT. V was shortened by 7 bases and J by 1 base, with 14 bases between the two germline ends. The CDR3 consists of 15 residues. CDR3 sequence: CASILAGGSNQPQHF. The CDR3 DNA follows: TGTGCCAGCATTCTCGCGGGGGGGAGCAATCAGCCCCAGCATTTT.

This sequence joins TRBV7-2 and TRBJ1-2; D call uncertain. The germline V gene encodes CDR1 SGHTA and CDR2 FQGNSA. The CDR3 is 15 residues long. Trimming removed 2 bases at V and 1 base at J, with 11 bases between. CDR3 in amino acids: CASSLWGGSNYGYTF. CDR3 DNA: TGTGCCAGCAGCTTATGGGGAGGAAGTAACTATGGCTACACCTTC.

The chain carries TRBV6-1 and TRBJ2-5; 15 bases agree with TRBD2. J was trimmed by 4 bases and V by 6 bases; bases with no gene match: 6. The CDR3 contains 16 residues. Germline V lookup: CDR1 MNHNS, CDR2 SASEGT. CDR3 DNA sequence: TGTGCCAGCAGGGGACTAGCGGGAGGAAAAGGAGAGACCCAGTACTTC. This gives the protein CASRGLAGGKGETQYF.